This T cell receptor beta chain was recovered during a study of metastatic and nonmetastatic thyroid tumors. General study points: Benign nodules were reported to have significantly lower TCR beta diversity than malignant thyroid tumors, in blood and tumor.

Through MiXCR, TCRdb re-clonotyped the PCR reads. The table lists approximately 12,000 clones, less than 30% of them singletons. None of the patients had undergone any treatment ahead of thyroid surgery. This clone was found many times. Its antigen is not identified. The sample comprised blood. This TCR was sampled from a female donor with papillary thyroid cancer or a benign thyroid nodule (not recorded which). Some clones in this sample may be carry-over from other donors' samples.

The CDR3 nucleotides are TGTGCCAGCAGCCGCCGGGACAGGAGGACTGAAGCTTTCTTT. It yields the protein CASSRRDRRTEAFF. The V gene is TRBV4-2, the J gene TRBJ1-1; 8 bases agree with TRBD1. Germline V gene data show CDR1 as LGHNA and CDR2 as YNFKEQ. The CDR3 length is 14 residues. V lost 4 bases to trimming and J lost 5 bases; unmatched junction nucleotides: 6.